The 9 T cell receptor beta chains below come from one sample, sequenced in a study of molecular identifiers for immune sequencing clone quantification. TCRdb redid the calling of the PCR reads with MiXCR, one entry per CDR3 protein. The profile shows under 85,000 distinct CDR3 sequences, roughly 17% of them singletons. The sequenced sample was naive CD8+ T cells from blood, with Jurkat cell RNA spiked in. The subset denotes: FACS-sorted CD8+CD4-CCR7+CD45RA+ naive T cells. The receptors here all came from a human donor in good health. Some libraries in this study had Jurkat cell RNA spiked in.

This clonotype has a count of ten or more. The chain employs TRBV5-6 and TRBJ2-3, with 7 bases fitting TRBD1. This CDR3 region has 17 residues. J gave up 0 bases and V 1 base, and 8 bases lay outside the gene matches. Germline values: CDR1 SGHDT, CDR2 YYEEEE. The CDR3 bases are TGTGCCAGCAGCTTGAAGTCCGGGACAGCCAGCACAGATACGCAGTATTTT. Translating it yields CASSLKSGTASTDTQYF. The whole variable domain, remainder taken from reference TRBV5-6 and TRBJ2-3, is DAGVTQSPTHLIKTRGQQVTLRCSPKSGHDTVSWYQQALGQGPQFIFQYYEEEERQRGNFPDRFSGHQFPNYSSELNVNALLLGDSALYLCASSLKSGTASTDTQYFGPGTRLTVL.

About this clonotype: A read error may be the cause here, since a much bigger clone is one base away. The chain is built from TRBV19 and TRBJ2-7; a possible D gene is TRBD1 (5 bases). The CDR3 spans 15 residues. V lost 3 bases, J lost 3 bases, and 15 bases lay in between. Per germline, CDR1 LNHDA and CDR2 SQIVND (reference sequence). CDR3 sequence reads: CASSMVARGIYEQYF. CDR3 nucleotide sequence: TGTGCCAGTAGTATGGTAGCAAGGGGCATCTACGAGCAGTACTTC. The full variable domain, its missing parts supplied by reference TRBV19 and TRBJ2-7, is DGGITQSPKYLFRKEGQNVTLSCEQNLNHDAMYWYRQDPGQGLRLIYYSQIVNDFQKGDIAEGYSVSREKKESFPLTVTSAQKNPTAFYLCASSMVARGIYEQYFGPGTRLTVT.

Remarks on this clonotype: No conserved phenylalanine or tryptophan ends this CDR3, so it is likely a read error. This chain connects TRBV13 to TRBJ2-3, with no clear D. The germline gives CDR1 PRHDT, CDR2 FYEKMQ (reference sequence). This CDR3 has 17 amino acids. V lost 2 bases and J 0 bases, leaving 15 bases between the germline ends. The CDR3 region is CASSLRSHSESTDTQYS. The CDR3 DNA reads as TGTGCCAGCAGCTTACGGTCCCATTCGGAGAGCACAGATACGCAGTATTCC.

This clonotype was recorded many times. For the CDR3, the DNA is TGCGCCAGCAGCCGCACACCGGGACCGGGCTTTTACAATGAGCAGTTCTTC. Residues: CASSRTPGPGFYNEQFF. V gene TRBV4-1 combines with J gene TRBJ2-1; D tentatively fits TRBD1 or TRBD2 (5 bases each). Germline assignment: CDR1 MGHRA and CDR2 YSYEKL. V was shortened by 4 bases and J by 4 bases, with 20 bases between the two germline ends. CDR3 size: 17 residues.

This clonotype was seen ten or more times. The J gene is TRBJ2-5, the V gene TRBV7-6, with TRBD1 matching 7 bases. This CDR3 is 15 amino acids long. Germline assignment: CDR1 SGHVS and CDR2 FNYEAQ. Trimming cost V 5 bases and J 5 bases; bases outside gene matches: 11. CDR3: CASSLYRTGLETQYF. As DNA, the CDR3 is TGTGCCAGCAGCCTATATCGGACAGGCCTGGAGACCCAGTACTTC.

The chain combines TRBV12-3 or TRBV12-4 with TRBJ2-1; 7 nucleotides match TRBD2. The CDR3 runs 16 residues. J was trimmed by 6 bases and V by 6 bases; bases with no gene match: 14. The CDR3, as DNA: TGTGCCAGCAGCCCGGAGGCGGGAGAAGCAGGCAATGAGCAGTTCTTC. It yields the protein CASSPEAGEAGNEQFF.

This clonotype was observed many times. The chain links TRBV20-1 to TRBJ2-1, with a weak D call TRBD2 (5 bases). The CDR3 loop spans 15 amino acids. The ends were cut back, 3 bases at V and 0 bases at J, with 12 bases in the middle. Germline CDR1 reads DFQATT; CDR2 reads SNEGSKA (reference sequence). For the CDR3, the DNA is TGCAGTGCTAGGAACAGCGGAAGCTCCTACAATGAGCAGTTCTTC. It specifies CSARNSGSSYNEQFF.

The rearrangement joins TRBV13 to TRBJ1-1; D may be TRBD1 (5 bases). The length of the CDR3 is 14 residues. V shed 3 bases and J shed 3 bases, with 11 bases lying between them. The germline V gene has CDR1 PRHDT and CDR2 FYEKMQ (reference sequence). The DNA for the CDR3 is TGTGCCAGCAGCTTTTGGGGAGGGGACACTGAAGCTTTCTTT. Its protein product is CASSFWGGDTEAFF.

As for this clonotype: Since a much larger clone is just one base distant, this may be a read error. The rearrangement joins TRBV28 to TRBJ1-1, with 8 bases fitting TRBD1. Looked up from germline, CDR1 is MDHEN and CDR2 is SYDVKM. V was pared by 7 bases and J by 7 bases, with 11 bases of the junction left unmatched. This CDR3 has 14 residues. CDR3 nucleotides: TGTGCCAGCAAACAGGGGGGGGTGGCCATTGAAGCTTTCTTT. It encodes CASKQGGVAIEAFF.